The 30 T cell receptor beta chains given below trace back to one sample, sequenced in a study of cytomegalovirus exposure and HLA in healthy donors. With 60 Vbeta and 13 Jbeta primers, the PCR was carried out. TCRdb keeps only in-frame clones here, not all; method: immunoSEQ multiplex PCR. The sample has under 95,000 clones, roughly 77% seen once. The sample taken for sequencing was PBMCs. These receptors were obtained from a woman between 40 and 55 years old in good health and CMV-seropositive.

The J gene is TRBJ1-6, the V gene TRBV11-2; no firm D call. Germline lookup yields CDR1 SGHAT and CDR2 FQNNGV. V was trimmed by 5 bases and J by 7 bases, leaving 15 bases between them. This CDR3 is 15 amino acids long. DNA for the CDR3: TGTGCCAGCAGCCAGCAGCGCGTGCTCAATTCACCCCTCCACTTT. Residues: CASSQQRVLNSPLHF.

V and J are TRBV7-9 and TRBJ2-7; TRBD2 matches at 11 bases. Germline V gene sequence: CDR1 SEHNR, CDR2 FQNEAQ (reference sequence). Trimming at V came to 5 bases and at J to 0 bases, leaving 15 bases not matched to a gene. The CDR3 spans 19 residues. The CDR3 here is CASSRPPLVAGGSSYEQYF. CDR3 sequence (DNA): TGTGCCAGCAGCCGACCTCCCCTGGTAGCGGGGGGGTCCTCCTACGAGCAGTACTTC. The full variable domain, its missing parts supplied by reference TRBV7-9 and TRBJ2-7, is DTGVSQNPRHKITKRGQNVTFRCDPISEHNRLYWYRQTLGQGPEFLTYFQNEAQLEKSRLLSDRFSAERPKGSFSTLEIQRTEQGDSAMYLCASSRPPLVAGGSSYEQYFGPGTRLTVT.

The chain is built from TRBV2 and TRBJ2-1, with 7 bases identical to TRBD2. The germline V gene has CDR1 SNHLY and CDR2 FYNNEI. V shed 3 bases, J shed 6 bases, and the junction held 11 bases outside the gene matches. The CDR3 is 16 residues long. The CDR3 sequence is CASSELGGGASNEQFF. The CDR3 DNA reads TGTGCCAGCAGTGAGTTGGGCGGGGGTGCTTCCAATGAGCAGTTCTTC.

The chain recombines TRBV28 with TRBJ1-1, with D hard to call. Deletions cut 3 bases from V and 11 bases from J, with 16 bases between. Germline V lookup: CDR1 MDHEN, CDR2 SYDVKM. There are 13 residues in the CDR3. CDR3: CASSFRGPRSAFF. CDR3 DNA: TGTGCCAGCAGTTTTCGCGGTCCTCGGAGTGCTTTCTTT.

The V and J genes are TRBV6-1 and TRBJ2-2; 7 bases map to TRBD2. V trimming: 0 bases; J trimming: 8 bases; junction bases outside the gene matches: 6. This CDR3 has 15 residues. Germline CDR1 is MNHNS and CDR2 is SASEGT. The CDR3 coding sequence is TGTGCCAGCAGTGAAGCGCGGGGGTCTTCTGGGGAGCTGTTTTTT. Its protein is CASSEARGSSGELFF.

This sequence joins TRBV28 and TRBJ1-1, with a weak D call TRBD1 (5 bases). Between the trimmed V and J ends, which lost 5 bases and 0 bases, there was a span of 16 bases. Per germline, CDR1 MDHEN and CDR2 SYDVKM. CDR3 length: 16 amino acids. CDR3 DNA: TGTGCCAGCAGTCCGGGAGGGGTTTTTGTGAACACTGAAGCTTTCTTT. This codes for CASSPGGVFVNTEAFF.

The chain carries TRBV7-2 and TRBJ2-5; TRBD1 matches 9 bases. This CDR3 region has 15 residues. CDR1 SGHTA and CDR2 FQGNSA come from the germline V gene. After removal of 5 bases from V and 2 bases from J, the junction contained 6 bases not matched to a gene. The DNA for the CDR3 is TGTGCCAGCAGCGCCGCCGGGACAGGGCAAGAGACCCAGTACTTC. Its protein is CASSAAGTGQETQYF.

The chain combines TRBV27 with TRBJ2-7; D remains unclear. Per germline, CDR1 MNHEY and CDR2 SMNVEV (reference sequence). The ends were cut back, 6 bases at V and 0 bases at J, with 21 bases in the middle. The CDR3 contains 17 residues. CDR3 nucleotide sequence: TGTGCCAGCAGACTTAAAATCAGGTGGTTCCCCTCCTACGAGCAGTACTTC. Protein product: CASRLKIRWFPSYEQYF.

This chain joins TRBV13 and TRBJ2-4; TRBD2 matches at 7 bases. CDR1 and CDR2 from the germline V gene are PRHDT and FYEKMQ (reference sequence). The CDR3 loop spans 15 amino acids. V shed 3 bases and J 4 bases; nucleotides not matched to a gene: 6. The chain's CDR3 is CASSLGGGVKNIQYF. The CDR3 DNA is TGTGCCAGCAGCTTGGGTGGGGGGGTTAAAAACATTCAGTACTTC.

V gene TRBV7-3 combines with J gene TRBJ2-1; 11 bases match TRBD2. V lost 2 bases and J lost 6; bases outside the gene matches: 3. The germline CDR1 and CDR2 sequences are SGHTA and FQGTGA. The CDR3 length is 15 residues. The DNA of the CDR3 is TGTGCCAGCAGCTTAGGACTAGCGGGTCGCAATGAGCAGTTCTTC. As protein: CASSLGLAGRNEQFF.

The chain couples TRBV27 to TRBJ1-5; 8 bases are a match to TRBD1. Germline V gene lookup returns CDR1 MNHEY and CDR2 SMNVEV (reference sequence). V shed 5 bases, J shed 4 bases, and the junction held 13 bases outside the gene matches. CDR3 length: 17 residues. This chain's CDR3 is CASSPWGGQGLNQPQHF. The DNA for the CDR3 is TGTGCCAGCAGTCCCTGGGGAGGACAGGGCCTTAATCAGCCCCAGCATTTT.

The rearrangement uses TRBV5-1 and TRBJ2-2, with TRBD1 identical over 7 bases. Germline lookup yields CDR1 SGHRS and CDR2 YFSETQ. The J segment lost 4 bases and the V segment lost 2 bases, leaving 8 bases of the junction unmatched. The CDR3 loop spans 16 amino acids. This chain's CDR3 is CASSFTGEAGTGELFF. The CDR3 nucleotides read TGCGCCAGCAGCTTTACAGGGGAAGCAGGCACCGGGGAGCTGTTTTTT.

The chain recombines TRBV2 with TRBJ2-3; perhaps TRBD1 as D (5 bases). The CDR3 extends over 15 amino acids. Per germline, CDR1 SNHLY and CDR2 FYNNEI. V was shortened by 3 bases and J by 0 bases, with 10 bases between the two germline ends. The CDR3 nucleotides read TGTGCCAGCAGTGACTCAGGGCTTAGCACAGATACGCAGTATTTT. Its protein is CASSDSGLSTDTQYF. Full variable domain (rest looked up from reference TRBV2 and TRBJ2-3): EPEVTQTPSHQVTQMGQEVILRCVPISNHLYFYWYRQILGQKVEFLVSFYNNEISEKSEIFDDQFSVERPDGSNFTLKIRSTKLEDSAMYFCASSDSGLSTDTQYFGPGTRLTVL.

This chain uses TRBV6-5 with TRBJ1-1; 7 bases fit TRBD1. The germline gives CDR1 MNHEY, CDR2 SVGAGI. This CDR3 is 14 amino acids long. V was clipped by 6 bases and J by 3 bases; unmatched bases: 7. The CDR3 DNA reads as TGTGCCAGCAGCCGCCCGACAGGGCACACTGAAGCTTTCTTT. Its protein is CASSRPTGHTEAFF.

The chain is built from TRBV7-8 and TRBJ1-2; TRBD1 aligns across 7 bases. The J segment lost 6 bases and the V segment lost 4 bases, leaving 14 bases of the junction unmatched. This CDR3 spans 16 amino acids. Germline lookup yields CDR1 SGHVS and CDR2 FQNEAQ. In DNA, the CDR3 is TGTGCCAGCAGCTCCTCCCGCGACAGGGCCGTGGATGGCTACACCTTC. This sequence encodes CASSSSRDRAVDGYTF.

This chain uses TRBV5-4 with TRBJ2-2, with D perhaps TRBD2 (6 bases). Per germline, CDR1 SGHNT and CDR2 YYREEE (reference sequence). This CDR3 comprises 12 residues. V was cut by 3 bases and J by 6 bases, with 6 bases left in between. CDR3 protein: CASSWDSGELFF. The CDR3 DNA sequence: TGTGCCAGCAGCTGGGACTCCGGGGAGCTGTTTTTT.

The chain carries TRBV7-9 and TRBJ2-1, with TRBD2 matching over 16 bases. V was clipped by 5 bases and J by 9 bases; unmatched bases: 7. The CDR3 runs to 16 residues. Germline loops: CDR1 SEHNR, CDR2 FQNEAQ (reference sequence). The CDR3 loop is CASSGTSGRASGEQFF. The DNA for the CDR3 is TGTGCCAGCAGCGGGACTAGCGGGAGGGCCAGCGGTGAGCAGTTCTTC. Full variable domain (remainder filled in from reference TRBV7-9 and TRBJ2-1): DTGVSQNPRHKITKRGQNVTFRCDPISEHNRLYWYRQTLGQGPEFLTYFQNEAQLEKSRLLSDRFSAERPKGSFSTLEIQRTEQGDSAMYLCASSGTSGRASGEQFFGPGTRLTVL.

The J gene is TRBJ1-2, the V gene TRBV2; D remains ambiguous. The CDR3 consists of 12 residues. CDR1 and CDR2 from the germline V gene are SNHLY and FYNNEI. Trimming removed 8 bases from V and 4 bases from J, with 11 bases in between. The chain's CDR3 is CASEGQAYGYTF. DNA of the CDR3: TGTGCCAGCGAGGGCCAGGCCTATGGCTACACCTTC.

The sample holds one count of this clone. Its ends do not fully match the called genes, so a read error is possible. The CDR3 spells CASRPTGAGVLGTSLF. The CDR3 nucleotides read TGTGCCAGCAGACCGACAGGGGCAGGTGTGCTCGGAACATCTCTCTTC. The chain is built from TRBV5-5 and TRBJ2-1, with 8 positions matching TRBD1. CDR1 is SGHKS, CDR2 YYEKEE, per germline (reference sequence). CDR3 size: 16 residues.

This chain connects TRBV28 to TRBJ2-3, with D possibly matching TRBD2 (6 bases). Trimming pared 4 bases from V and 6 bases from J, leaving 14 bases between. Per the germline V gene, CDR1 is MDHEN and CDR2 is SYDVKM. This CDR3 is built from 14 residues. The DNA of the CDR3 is TGTGCCAGCAGTTGGGCGGGGCTTGGGGATACGCAGTATTTT. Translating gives CASSWAGLGDTQYF.

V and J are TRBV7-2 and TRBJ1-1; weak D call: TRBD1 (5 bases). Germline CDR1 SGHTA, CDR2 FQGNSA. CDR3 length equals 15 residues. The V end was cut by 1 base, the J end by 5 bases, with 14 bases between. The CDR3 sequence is CASSLDRLIGTEAFF. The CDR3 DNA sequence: TGTGCCAGCAGCTTAGACAGGTTGATTGGGACTGAAGCTTTCTTT.

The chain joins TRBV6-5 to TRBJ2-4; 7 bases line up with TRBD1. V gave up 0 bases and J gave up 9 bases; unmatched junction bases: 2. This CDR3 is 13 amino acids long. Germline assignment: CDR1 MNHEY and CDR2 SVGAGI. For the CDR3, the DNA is TGTGCCAGCAGTTACTCCTCAGGGGGCATTCAGTACTTC. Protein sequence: CASSYSSGGIQYF.

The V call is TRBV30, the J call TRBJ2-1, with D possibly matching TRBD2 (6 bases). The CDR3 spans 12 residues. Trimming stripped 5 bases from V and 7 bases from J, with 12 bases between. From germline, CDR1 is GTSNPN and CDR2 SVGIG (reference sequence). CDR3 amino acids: CAWGDRGNEQFF. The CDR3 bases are TGTGCCTGGGGGGATCGGGGGAATGAGCAGTTCTTC.

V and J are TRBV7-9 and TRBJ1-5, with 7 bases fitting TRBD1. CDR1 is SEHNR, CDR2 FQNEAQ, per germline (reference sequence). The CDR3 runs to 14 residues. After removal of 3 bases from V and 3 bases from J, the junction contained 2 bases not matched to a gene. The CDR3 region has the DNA TGTGCCAGCAGCTTGACAGGGAACAATCAGCCCCAGCATTTT. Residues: CASSLTGNNQPQHF.

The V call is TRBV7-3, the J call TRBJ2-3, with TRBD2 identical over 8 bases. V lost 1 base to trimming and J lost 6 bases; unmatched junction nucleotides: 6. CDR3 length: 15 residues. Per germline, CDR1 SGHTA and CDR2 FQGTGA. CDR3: CASSLSRGGRDTQYF. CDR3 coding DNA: TGTGCCAGCAGCTTAAGTCGCGGGGGGCGGGATACGCAGTATTTT.

The CDR3 sequence is CASSFGGSSYEQYF. For the CDR3, the DNA is TGTGCCAGCAGTTTTGGCGGGAGCTCCTACGAGCAGTACTTC. This chain uses TRBV28 with TRBJ2-7; 7 bases are shared with TRBD2. From germline, CDR1 is MDHEN and CDR2 SYDVKM. The CDR3 totals 14 residues. V shed 3 bases, J shed 0 bases, and the junction held 2 bases outside the gene matches.

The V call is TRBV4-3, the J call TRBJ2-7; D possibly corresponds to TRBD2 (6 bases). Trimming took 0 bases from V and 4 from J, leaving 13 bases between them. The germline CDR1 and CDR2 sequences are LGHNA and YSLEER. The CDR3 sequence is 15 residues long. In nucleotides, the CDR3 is TGCGCCAGCAGCCAAGATTTTACTAGCAGTTACGAGCAGTACTTC. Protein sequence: CASSQDFTSSYEQYF.

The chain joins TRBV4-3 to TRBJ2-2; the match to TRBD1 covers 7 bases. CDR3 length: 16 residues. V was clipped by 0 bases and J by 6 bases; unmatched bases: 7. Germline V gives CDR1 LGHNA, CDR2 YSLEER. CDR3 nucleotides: TGCGCCAGCAGCCAAGAGTGGAGAGGGGGCTCCGGGGAGCTGTTTTTT. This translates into CASSQEWRGGSGELFF.

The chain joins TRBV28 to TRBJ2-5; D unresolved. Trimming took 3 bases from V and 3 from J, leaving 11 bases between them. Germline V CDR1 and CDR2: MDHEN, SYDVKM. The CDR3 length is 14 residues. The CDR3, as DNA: TGTGCCAGCAGTTTGCACCCACAGAAAGAGACCCAGTACTTC. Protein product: CASSLHPQKETQYF.

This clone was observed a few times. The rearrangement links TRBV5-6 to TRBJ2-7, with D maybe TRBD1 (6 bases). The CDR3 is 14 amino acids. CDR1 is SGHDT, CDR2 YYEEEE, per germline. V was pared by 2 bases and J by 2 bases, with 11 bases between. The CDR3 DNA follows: TGTGCCAGCAGCTTAAGGGGACAAACCTACGAGCAGTACTTC. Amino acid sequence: CASSLRGQTYEQYF.